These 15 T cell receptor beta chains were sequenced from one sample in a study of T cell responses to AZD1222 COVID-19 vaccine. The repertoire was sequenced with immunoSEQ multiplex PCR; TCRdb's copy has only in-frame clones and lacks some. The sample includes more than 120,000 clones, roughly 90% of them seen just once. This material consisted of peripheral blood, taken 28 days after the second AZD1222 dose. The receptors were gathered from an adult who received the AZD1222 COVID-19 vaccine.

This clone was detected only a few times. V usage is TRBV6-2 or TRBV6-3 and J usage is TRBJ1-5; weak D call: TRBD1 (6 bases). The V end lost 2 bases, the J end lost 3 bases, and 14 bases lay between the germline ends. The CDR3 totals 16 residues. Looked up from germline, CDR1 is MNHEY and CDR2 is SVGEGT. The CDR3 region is CASSYRTADFNQPQHF. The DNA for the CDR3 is TGTGCCAGCAGTTACCGGACAGCAGATTTCAATCAGCCCCAGCATTTT.

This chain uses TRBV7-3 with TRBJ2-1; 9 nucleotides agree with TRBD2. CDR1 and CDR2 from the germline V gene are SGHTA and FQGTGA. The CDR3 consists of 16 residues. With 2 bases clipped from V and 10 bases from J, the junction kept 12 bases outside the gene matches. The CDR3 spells CASSLGGLAGGGEQFF. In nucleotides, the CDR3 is TGTGCCAGCAGCTTAGGGGGACTAGCAGGCGGCGGCGAGCAGTTCTTC.

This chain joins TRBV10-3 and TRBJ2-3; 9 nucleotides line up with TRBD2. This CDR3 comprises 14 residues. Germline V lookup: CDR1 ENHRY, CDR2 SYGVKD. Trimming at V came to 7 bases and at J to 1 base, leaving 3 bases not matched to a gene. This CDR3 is CAIMTSGGTDTQYF. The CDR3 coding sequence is TGTGCCATCATGACTAGCGGCGGCACAGATACGCAGTATTTT.

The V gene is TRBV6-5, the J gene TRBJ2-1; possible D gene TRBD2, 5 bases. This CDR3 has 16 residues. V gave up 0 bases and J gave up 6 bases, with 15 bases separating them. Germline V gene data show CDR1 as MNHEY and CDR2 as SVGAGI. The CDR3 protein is CASSYSTGESLNEQFF. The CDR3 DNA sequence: TGTGCCAGCAGTTACTCGACCGGGGAGTCCCTCAATGAGCAGTTCTTC.

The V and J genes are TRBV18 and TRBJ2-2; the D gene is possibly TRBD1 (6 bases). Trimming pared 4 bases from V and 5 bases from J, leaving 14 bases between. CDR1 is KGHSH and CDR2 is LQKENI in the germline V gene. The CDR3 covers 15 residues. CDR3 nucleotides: TGTGCCAGCTCACGCGGACAGACTGGAACCGGGGAGCTGTTTTTT. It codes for CASSRGQTGTGELFF.

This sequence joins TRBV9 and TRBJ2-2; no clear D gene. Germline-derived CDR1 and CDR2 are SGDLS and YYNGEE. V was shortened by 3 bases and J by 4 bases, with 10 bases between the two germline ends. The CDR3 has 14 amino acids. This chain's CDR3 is CASSEALGTGELFF. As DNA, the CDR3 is TGTGCCAGCAGCGAAGCTCTGGGCACCGGGGAGCTGTTTTTT.

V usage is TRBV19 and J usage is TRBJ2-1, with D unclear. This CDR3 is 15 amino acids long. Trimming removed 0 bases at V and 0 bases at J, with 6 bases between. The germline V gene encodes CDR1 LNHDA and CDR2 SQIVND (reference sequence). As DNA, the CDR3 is TGTGCCAGTAGTATAGACCGGAGCTCCTACAATGAGCAGTTCTTC. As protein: CASSIDRSSYNEQFF.

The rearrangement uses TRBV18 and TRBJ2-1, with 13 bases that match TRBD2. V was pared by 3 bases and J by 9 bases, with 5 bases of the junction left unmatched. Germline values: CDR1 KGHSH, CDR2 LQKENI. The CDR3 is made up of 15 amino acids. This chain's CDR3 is CASSPTGLAGIEQFF. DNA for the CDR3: TGTGCCAGCTCACCTACGGGACTAGCGGGGATTGAGCAGTTCTTC.

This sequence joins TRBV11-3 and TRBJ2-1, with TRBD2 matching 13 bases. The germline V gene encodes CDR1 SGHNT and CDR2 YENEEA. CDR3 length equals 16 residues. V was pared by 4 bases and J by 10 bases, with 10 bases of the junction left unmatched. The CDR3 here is CASSSRTSGSRREQFF. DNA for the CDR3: TGTGCCAGCAGCTCCCGGACTAGCGGGAGTCGTAGGGAGCAGTTCTTC.

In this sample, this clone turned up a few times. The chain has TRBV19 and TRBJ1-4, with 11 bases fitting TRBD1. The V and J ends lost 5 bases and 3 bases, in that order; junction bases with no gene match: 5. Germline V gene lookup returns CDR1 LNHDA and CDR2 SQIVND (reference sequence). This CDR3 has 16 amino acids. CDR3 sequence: CASSSGQGAANEKLFF. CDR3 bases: TGTGCCAGTAGTTCCGGACAGGGGGCGGCTAATGAAAAACTGTTTTTT. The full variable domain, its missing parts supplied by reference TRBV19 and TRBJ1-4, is DGGITQSPKYLFRKEGQNVTLSCEQNLNHDAMYWYRQDPGQGLRLIYYSQIVNDFQKGDIAEGYSVSREKKESFPLTVTSAQKNPTAFYLCASSSGQGAANEKLFFGSGTQLSVL.

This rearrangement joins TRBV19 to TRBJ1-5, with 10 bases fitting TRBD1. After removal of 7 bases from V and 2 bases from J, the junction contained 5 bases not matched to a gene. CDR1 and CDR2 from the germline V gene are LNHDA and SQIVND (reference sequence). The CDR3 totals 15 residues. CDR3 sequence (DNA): TGTGCCAGTACGACAGGGGGCGCGGGCAATCAGCCCCAGCATTTT. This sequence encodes CASTTGGAGNQPQHF. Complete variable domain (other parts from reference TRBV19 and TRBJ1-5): DGGITQSPKYLFRKEGQNVTLSCEQNLNHDAMYWYRQDPGQGLRLIYYSQIVNDFQKGDIAEGYSVSREKKESFPLTVTSAQKNPTAFYLCASTTGGAGNQPQHFGDGTRLSIL.

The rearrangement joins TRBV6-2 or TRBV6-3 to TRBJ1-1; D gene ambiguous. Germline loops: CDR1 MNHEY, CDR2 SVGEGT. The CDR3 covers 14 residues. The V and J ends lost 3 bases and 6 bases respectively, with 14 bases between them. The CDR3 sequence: CASSYIVDSAEAFF. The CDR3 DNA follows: TGTGCCAGCAGTTATATTGTCGACTCCGCTGAAGCTTTCTTT.

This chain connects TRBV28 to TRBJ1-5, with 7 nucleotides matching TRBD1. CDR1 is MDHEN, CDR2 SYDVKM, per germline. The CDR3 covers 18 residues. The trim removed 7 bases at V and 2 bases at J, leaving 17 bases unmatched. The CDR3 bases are TGTGCCAGCACCCCACCGGGACAGACCTATATGGGCAATCAGCCCCAGCATTTT. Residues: CASTPPGQTYMGNQPQHF.

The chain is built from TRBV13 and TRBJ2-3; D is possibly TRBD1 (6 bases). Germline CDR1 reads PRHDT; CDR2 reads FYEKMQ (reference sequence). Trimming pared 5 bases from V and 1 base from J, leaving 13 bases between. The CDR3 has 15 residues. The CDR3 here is CASSAGTRGTDTQYF. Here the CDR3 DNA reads TGTGCCAGCAGCGCCGGGACACGGGGCACAGATACGCAGTATTTT.

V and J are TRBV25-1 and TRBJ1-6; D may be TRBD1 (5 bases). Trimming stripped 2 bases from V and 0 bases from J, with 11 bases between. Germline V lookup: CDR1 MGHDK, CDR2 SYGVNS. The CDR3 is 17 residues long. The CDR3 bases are TGTGCCAGCAGTGAAGGGACCGCCAGCTCCTATAATTCACCCCTCCACTTT. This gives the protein CASSEGTASSYNSPLHF. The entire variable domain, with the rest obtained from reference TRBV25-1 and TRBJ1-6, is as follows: EADIYQTPRYLVIGTGKKITLECSQTMGHDKMYWYQQDPGMELHLIHYSYGVNSTEKGDLSSESTVSRIRTEHFPLTLESARPSHTSQYLCASSEGTASSYNSPLHFGNGTRLTVT.